A selection of T cell receptor beta chains follows, all from one sample in a study of identical twins. One entry per CDR3 protein results from TCRdb running MiXCR on the 5' RACE reads. The table lists about 570,000 distinct CDR3 sequences, 9% to 10% of them singletons. In addition, the sample was reused for a study of yellow fever vaccine responses in identical twins.

The sample consisted of PBMCs. The origin of the receptors is a young woman in good health. Both conserved end residues are part of each CDR3. A D gene is named only where the DNA matches it firmly. Only some rows state a clone size, as once, few, many or a class for expanded clones.

j_call,v_call,d_call,clone_size,cdr3_nt,cdr3_aa
TRBJ2-7,TRBV4-3,-,-,TGCGCCAGCGCCGCGCTTGGCGGCCCCTCCTACGAGCAGTACTTC,CASAALGGPSYEQYF
TRBJ2-1,TRBV7-2,-,-,TGTGCCAGCAGCCCGAGTGAGGGGGGACTTTTTGAGCAGTTCTTC,CASSPSEGGLFEQFF
TRBJ2-7,TRBV12-3/TRBV12-4,-,many,TGTGCCAGCAGCAGGGTCCCCTCCGAGCAGTACTTC,CASSRVPSEQYF
TRBJ2-5,TRBV20-1,-,-,TGCAGTGCCGATAAGGGCGAAGCACCTGGGGAGACCCAGTACTTC,CSADKGEAPGETQYF
TRBJ1-2,TRBV6-5,TRBD1,-,TGTGCCAGCAGTTCCGCACAGGGGGCGAGGTATGGCTACACCTTC,CASSSAQGARYGYTF
TRBJ1-5,TRBV13,-,-,TGTGCCAGCAGCCGGAGGGAGAACGGGGGCAATCAGCCCCAGCATTTT,CASSRRENGGNQPQHF
TRBJ2-2,TRBV3-1,-,-,TGTGCCAGCAGCCAAGGGACAGTGACGGTCGGGGAGCTGTTTTTT,CASSQGTVTVGELFF
TRBJ2-7,TRBV20-1,-,many,TGCAGTGCCGCTGGGAGCGGAGCCTACGAGCAGTACTTC,CSAAGSGAYEQYF
TRBJ2-1,TRBV6-2/TRBV6-3,-,few,TGTGCCAGCGGGGGGTTCGCCTACAATGAGCAGTTCTTC,CASGGFAYNEQFF
TRBJ2-3,TRBV29-1,-,-,TGCAGCGTTGACCCGAGCACAGATACGCAGTATTTT,CSVDPSTDTQYF
TRBJ1-1,TRBV28,TRBD1,many,TGTGCCAGCACCTGGACAGGGAGGGACACTGAAGCTTTCTTT,CASTWTGRDTEAFF
TRBJ2-6,TRBV29-1,TRBD1,many,TGCAGCGTTTGGGACAGAATCTCTGGGGCCAACGTCCTGACTTTC,CSVWDRISGANVLTF
TRBJ2-7,TRBV27,-,many,TGTGCCCGACTGAGTCAGGGTATGGACGAGCAGTACTTC,CARLSQGMDEQYF
TRBJ2-7,TRBV7-8,TRBD2,few,TGTGCCAGCAGCTTATGGAGCGGGAGGGACCTCTCCTACGAGCAGTACTTC,CASSLWSGRDLSYEQYF
TRBJ2-1,TRBV7-2,TRBD2,many,TGTGCCAGCCGGCGGGCTCTAGCGGGAGTCTATGAGCAGCTCTTC,CASRRALAGVYEQLF
TRBJ2-6,TRBV11-2,-,few,TGTGCCAGCAGCTCCGGGGGGCCCGGGGCCAACGTCCTGACTTTC,CASSSGGPGANVLTF
TRBJ2-1,TRBV5-1,-,many,TGCGCCAGCAGCTCGATCAATAGCCCGTCCTACAATGAGCAGTTCTTC,CASSSINSPSYNEQFF
TRBJ1-2,TRBV25-1,-,-,TGTGCCAGCAGTGAATCGACAATTCCTAACTATGGCTACACCTTC,CASSESTIPNYGYTF
TRBJ2-2,TRBV20-1,TRBD2,many,TGCAGTGCCACTGGACTAGCGGGGGGGAAAACCGGGGAGCTGTTTTTT,CSATGLAGGKTGELFF
TRBJ1-1,TRBV5-1,-,-,TGCGCCAGCAGCTTGGCCGACGGTTACACTGAAGCTTTCTTT,CASSLADGYTEAFF
TRBJ2-5,TRBV7-2,TRBD1,many,TGTGCCAGCAGCACTCCCGAGGACAGGGTATTCTGGACCCAGTACTTC,CASSTPEDRVFWTQYF
TRBJ2-3,TRBV12-3/TRBV12-4,TRBD2,few,TGTGCCACCTCCGCGGCTAGCGGGGGGACAGATACGCAGTATTTT,CATSAASGGTDTQYF
TRBJ2-1,TRBV6-2/TRBV6-3,TRBD1,few,TGTGCCAGCAGCGATGGACAGGGGGCAGGGAATGAGCAGTTCTTC,CASSDGQGAGNEQFF
TRBJ2-4,TRBV11-1,-,few,TGTGCCAGCAGCTTAGTTACCGCGGTGGGTTCGGGCAAAAACATTCAGTACTTC,CASSLVTAVGSGKNIQYF
TRBJ2-2,TRBV7-2,-,many,TGTGCCAGCAGCTTAGACGAAACCGGGGAGCTGTTTTTT,CASSLDETGELFF
TRBJ1-5,TRBV27,-,many,TGTGCCAGCAGTGGAGGGAGCAATCAGCCCCAGCATTTT,CASSGGSNQPQHF
TRBJ1-5,TRBV12-3/TRBV12-4,TRBD1,few,TGTGCCAGCAGGGCCGGGACAGGGAATCAGCCCCAGCATTTT,CASRAGTGNQPQHF
TRBJ2-1,TRBV29-1,TRBD2,many,TGCAGCGTTGGGGGACTAGCGGGAGAATACAATGAGCAGTTCTTC,CSVGGLAGEYNEQFF
TRBJ2-1,TRBV2,TRBD2,few,TGTGCCAGCGAGCAGCAAGCGGGAGTCGGCAATGAGCAGTTCTTC,CASEQQAGVGNEQFF
TRBJ1-1,TRBV29-1,-,-,TGCAGGGCTTCTGGGGGGACATTCGCTGGGAACACTGAAGCTTTCTTT,CRASGGTFAGNTEAFF
TRBJ2-1,TRBV5-1,-,many,TGCGCCAGCAGCGCTAAGGACAGTTACAATGAGCAGTTCTTC,CASSAKDSYNEQFF
TRBJ2-3,TRBV5-1,-,many,TGCGCCAGCAGCTTGGCCCAGTCAGATACGCAGTATTTT,CASSLAQSDTQYF
TRBJ2-3,TRBV6-2/TRBV6-3,TRBD2,few,TGTGCCAGCAGCTCACCGGGACTAGCGGGAGGTTCAGATACGCAGTATTTT,CASSSPGLAGGSDTQYF
TRBJ2-7,TRBV3-1,TRBD2,many,TGTGCCAGCAGCCAGGCATCGGGGGGTTACGAGCAGTACTTC,CASSQASGGYEQYF
TRBJ2-2,TRBV29-1,-,few,TGCAGCGTCGCCCGGGCGAACACCGGGGAGCTGTTTTTT,CSVARANTGELFF
TRBJ2-5,TRBV24-1,-,-,TGTGCCACCAGTGCGTGGGAGAAAGGAAGCCAAGAGACCCAGTACTTC,CATSAWEKGSQETQYF
TRBJ1-1,TRBV13,-,many,TGTGCCAGCAGCGCCGGTGGAAACACTGAAGCTTTCTTT,CASSAGGNTEAFF
TRBJ2-5,TRBV7-9,TRBD2,few,TGTGCCAGCAGCAGTAGCGGGAGCGAGACCCAGTACTTC,CASSSSGSETQYF
TRBJ2-3,TRBV6-5,-,few,TGTGCCAGCAGTTACTTAAGAGGGGGATTTACAGATACGCAGTATTTT,CASSYLRGGFTDTQYF
TRBJ1-5,TRBV7-9,-,once,TGTGCCACCCGGGACGGCTTGCATCAGCCCCAGCATTTT,CATRDGLHQPQHF